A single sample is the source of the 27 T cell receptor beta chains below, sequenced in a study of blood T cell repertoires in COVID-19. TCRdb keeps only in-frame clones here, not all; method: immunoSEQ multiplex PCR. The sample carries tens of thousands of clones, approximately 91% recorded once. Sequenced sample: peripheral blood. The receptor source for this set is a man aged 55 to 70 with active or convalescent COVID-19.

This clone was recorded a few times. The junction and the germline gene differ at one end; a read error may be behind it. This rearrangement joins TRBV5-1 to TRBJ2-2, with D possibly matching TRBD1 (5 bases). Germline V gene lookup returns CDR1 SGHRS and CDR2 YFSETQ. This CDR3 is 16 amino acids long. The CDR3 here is CASTLGVSGITGELFF. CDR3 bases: TGCGCCAGCACCTTGGGTGTCTCAGGGATCACCGGGGAGCTGTTTTTT.

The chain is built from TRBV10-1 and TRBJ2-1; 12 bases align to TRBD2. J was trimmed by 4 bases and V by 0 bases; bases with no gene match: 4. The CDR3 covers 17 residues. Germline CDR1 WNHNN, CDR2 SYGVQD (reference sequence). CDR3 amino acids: CASSESRLAGVYNEQFF. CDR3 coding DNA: TGCGCCAGCAGTGAGTCTCGACTAGCGGGAGTTTACAATGAGCAGTTCTTC.

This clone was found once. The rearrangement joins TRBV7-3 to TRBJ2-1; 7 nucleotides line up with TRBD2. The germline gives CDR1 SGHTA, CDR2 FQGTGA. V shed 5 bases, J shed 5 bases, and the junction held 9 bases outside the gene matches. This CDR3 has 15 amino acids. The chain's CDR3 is CASSPASGTNNEQFF. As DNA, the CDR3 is TGTGCCAGCAGCCCGGCTAGCGGCACTAACAATGAGCAGTTCTTC. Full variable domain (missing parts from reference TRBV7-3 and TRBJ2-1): GAGVSQTPSNKVTEKGKYVELRCDPISGHTALYWYRQSLGQGPEFLIYFQGTGAADDSGLPNDRFFAVRPEGSVSTLKIQRTERGDSAVYLCASSPASGTNNEQFFGPGTRLTVL.

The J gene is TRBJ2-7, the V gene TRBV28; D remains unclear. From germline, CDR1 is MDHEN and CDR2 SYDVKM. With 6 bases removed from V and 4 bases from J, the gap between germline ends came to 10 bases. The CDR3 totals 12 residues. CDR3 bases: TGTGCCAGCAGCCGCCGCACTTACGAGCAGTACTTC. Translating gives CASSRRTYEQYF.

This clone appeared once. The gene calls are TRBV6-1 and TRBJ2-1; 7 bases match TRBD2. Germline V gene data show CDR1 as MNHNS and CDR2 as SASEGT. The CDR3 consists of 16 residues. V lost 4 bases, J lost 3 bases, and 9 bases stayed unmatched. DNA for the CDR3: TGTGCCAGCAGTGGGGGGAGGGAGATTTTCTACAATGAGCAGTTCTTC. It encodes CASSGGREIFYNEQFF.

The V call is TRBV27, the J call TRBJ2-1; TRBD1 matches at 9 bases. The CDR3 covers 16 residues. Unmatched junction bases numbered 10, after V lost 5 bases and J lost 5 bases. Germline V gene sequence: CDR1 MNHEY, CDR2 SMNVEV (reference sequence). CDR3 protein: CASSPQGARNNNEQFF. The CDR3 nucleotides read TGTGCCAGCAGTCCACAGGGGGCGAGGAACAACAATGAGCAGTTCTTC.

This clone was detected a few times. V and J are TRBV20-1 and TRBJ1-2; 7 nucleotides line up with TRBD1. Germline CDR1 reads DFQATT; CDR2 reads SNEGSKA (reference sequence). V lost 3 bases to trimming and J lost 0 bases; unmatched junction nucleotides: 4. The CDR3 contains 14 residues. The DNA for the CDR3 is TGCAGTGCTAGTAATAGGGGGCCTAACTATGGCTACACCTTC. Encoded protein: CSASNRGPNYGYTF.

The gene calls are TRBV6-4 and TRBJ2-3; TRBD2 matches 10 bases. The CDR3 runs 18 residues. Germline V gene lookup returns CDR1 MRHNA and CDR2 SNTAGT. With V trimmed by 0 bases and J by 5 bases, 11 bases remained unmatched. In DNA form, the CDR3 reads TGTGCCAGCAGTGACTCGTCTAGCGGGGGACTTAGGGGAGATACGCAGTATTTT. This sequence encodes CASSDSSSGGLRGDTQYF.

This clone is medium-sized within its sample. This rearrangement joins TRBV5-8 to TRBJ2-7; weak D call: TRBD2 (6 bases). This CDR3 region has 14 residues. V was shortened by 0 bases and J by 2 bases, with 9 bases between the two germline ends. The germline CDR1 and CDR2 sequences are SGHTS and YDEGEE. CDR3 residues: CASSLVTSPYEQYF. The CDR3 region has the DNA TGTGCCAGCAGCTTGGTTACTAGCCCCTACGAGCAGTACTTC.

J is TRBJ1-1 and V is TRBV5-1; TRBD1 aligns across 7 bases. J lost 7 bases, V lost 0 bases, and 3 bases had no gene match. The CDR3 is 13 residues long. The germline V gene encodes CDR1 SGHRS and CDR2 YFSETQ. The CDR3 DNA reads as TGCGCCAGCAGCTTGGTGGCAGGGGGTGAAGCTTTCTTT. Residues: CASSLVAGGEAFF.

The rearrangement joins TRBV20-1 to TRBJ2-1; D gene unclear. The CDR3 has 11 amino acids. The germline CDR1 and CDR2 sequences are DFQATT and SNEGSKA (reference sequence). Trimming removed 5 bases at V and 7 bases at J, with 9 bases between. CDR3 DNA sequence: TGCAGTGCTGCTCCCACTAATGAGCAGTTCTTC. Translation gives CSAAPTNEQFF.

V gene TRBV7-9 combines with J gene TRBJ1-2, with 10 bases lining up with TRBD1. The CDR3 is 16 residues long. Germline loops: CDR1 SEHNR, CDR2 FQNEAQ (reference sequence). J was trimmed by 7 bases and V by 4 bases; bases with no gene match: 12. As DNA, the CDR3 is TGTGCCAGCAGCTCCCTCCGGGACAGGGGAACTGGTGGCTACACCTTC. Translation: CASSSLRDRGTGGYTF.

CDR3 sequence reads: CASSQDFIAGRARYF. The CDR3 region has the DNA TGCGCCAGCAGCCAAGACTTTATAGCGGGACGAGCCCGGTACTTC. The chain uses TRBV4-3 and TRBJ2-7; TRBD2 matches 8 bases. Germline V gene sequence: CDR1 LGHNA, CDR2 YSLEER. The length of the CDR3 is 15 residues. V lost 0 bases to trimming and J lost 12 bases; unmatched junction nucleotides: 13.

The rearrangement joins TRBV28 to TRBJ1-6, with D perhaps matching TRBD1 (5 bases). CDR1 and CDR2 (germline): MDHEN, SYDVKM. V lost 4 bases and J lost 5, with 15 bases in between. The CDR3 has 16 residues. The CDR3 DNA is TGTGCCAGCAGTTCTACTTGGACAAGAGATAATTCACCCCTCCACTTT. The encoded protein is CASSSTWTRDNSPLHF. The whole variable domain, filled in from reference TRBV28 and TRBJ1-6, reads DVKVTQSSRYLVKRTGEKVFLECVQDMDHENMFWYRQDPGLGLRLIYFSYDVKMKEKGDIPEGYSVSREKKERFSLILESASTNQTSMYLCASSSTWTRDNSPLHFGNGTRLTVT.

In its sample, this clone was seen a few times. CDR3: CASSSFSAGDMEAFF. The DNA for the CDR3 is TGTGCCAGCAGTTCCTTTTCCGCGGGCGATATGGAAGCTTTCTTT. V is TRBV6-2 or TRBV6-3 and J is TRBJ1-1; no clear D gene. The ends were cut back, 4 bases at V and 8 bases at J, with 20 bases in the middle. The germline V gene encodes CDR1 MNHEY and CDR2 SVGEGT. This CDR3 has 15 residues.

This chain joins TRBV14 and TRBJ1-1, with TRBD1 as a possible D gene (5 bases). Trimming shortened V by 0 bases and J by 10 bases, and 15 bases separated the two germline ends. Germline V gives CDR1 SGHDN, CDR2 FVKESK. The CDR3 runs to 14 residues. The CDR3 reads CASSQDRRGRGAFF. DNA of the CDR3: TGTGCCAGCAGCCAAGATCGGCGCGGGAGGGGAGCTTTCTTT. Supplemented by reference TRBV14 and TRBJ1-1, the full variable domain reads EAGVTQFPSHSVIEKGQTVTLRCDPISGHDNLYWYRRVMGKEIKFLLHFVKESKQDESGMPNNRFLAERTGGTYSTLKVQPAELEDSGVYFCASSQDRRGRGAFFGQGTRLTVV.

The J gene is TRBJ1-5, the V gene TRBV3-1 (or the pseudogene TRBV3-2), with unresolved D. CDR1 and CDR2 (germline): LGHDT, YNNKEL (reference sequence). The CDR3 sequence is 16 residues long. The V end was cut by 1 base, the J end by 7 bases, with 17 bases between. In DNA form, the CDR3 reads TGTGCCAGCAGCCAAGGCGATCGGAGGTTGGGCCAGCCCCAGCATTTT. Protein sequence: CASSQGDRRLGQPQHF.

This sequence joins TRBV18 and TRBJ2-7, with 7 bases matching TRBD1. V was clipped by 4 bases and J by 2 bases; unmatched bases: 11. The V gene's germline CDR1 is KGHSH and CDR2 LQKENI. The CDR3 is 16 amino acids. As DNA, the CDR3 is TGTGCCAGCTCACTAATCGACAGGGTGACAACCTACGAGCAGTACTTC. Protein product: CASSLIDRVTTYEQYF. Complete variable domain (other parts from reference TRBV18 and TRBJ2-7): NAGVMQNPRHLVRRRGQEARLRCSPMKGHSHVYWYRQLPEEGLKFMVYLQKENIIDESGMPKERFSAEFPKEGPSILRIQQVVRGDSAAYFCASSLIDRVTTYEQYFGPGTRLTVT.

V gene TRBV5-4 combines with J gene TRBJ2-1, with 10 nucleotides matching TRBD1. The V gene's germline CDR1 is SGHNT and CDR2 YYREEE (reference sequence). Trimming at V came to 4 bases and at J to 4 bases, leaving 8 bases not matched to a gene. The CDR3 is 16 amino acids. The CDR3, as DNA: TGTGCCAGCAGCACCCGACAGGGGGCAAGATACAATGAGCAGTTCTTC. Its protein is CASSTRQGARYNEQFF. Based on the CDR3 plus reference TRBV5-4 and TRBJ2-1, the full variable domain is ETGVTQSPTHLIKTRGQQVTLRCSSQSGHNTVSWYQQALGQGPQFIFQYYREEENGRGNFPPRFSGLQFPNYSSELNVNALELDDSALYLCASSTRQGARYNEQFFGPGTRLTVL.

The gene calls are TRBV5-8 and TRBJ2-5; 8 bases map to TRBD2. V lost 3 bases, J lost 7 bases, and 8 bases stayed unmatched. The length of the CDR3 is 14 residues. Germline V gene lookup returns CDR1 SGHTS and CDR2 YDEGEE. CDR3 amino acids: CASSSGSSGGTQYF. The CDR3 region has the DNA TGTGCCAGCAGCTCGGGGTCCAGCGGGGGGACCCAGTACTTC.

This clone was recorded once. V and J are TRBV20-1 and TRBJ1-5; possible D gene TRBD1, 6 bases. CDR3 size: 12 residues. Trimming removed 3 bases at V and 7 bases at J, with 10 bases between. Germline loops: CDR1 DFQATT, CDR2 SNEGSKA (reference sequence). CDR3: CSASGRGQPQHF. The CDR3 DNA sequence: TGCAGTGCTAGTGGCAGGGGACAGCCCCAGCATTTT.

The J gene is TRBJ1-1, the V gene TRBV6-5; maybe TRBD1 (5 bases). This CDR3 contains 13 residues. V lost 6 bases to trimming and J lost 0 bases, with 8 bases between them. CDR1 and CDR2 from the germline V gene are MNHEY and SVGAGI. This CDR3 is CASSGHLNTEAFF. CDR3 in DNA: TGTGCCAGCAGCGGACATCTGAACACTGAAGCTTTCTTT.

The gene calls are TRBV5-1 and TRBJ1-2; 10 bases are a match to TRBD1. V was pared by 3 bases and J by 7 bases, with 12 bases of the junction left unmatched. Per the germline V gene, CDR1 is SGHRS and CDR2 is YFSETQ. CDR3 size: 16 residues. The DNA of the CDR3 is TGCGCCAGCAGCTCCGCCCCGGGACAGGGGATTCTTGGCTACACCTTC. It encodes CASSSAPGQGILGYTF.

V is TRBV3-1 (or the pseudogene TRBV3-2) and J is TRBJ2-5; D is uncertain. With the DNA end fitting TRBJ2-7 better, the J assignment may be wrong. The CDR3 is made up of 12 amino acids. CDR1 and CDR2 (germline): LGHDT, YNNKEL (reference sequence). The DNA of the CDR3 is TGTGCCAGCAGCCAAGCTCACTACGAGCAGTACTTC. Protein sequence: CASSQAHYEQYF.

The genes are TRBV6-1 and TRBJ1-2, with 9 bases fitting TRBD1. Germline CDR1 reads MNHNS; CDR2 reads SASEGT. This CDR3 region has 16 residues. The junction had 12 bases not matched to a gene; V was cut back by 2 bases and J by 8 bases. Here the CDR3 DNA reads TGTGCCAGCAGTGAACCGAAGACAGGGGGAACTCGGGGCTACACCTTC. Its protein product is CASSEPKTGGTRGYTF.

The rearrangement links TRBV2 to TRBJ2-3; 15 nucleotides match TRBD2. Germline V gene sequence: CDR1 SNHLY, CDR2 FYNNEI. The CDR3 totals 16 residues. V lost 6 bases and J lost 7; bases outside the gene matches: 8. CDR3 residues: CASSPGLAGGFNTQYF. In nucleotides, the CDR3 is TGTGCCAGCAGCCCCGGACTAGCGGGGGGGTTCAATACGCAGTATTTT.

The CDR3 sequence: CATTSKPGIDEQFF. The CDR3 DNA follows: TGTGCCACCACAAGTAAGCCGGGAATCGATGAGCAGTTCTTC. V gene TRBV10-3 combines with J gene TRBJ2-1, with D possibly matching TRBD2 (5 bases). Germline V lookup: CDR1 ENHRY, CDR2 SYGVKD. The CDR3 totals 14 residues. The germline V and J ends were trimmed by 10 bases and 8 bases, with 21 bases remaining between them.